These 11 T cell receptor beta chains were all obtained from the same sample, sequenced in a study of response to subunit inactivated influenza vaccine. TCRdb reanalysed the RT-PCR reads using MiXCR and keeps one entry per CDR3 protein. This table holds just under 550,000 distinct CDR3 sequences, approximately 22% found once. The sample also formed part of further work on T cells expressing NK-cell markers. That work states: A 5'RACE template switching approach incorporating UMIs was used to make TCR beta cDNA.

The sample consisted of CD4+ T cells sorted from PBMCs, taken less than 13 days after vaccination. The receptors come from a man in his forties or fifties who received an inactivated influenza vaccine.

The chain links TRBV20-1 to TRBJ2-5; D uncertain. V was cut by 1 base and J by 5 bases, with 14 bases left in between. The CDR3 covers 14 residues. Germline V gene sequence: CDR1 DFQATT, CDR2 SNEGSKA (reference sequence). As DNA, the CDR3 is TGCAGTGCTAGAGCTACCTCGGCGGTCGAGACCCAGTACTTC. This sequence encodes CSARATSAVETQYF.

This clonotype showed up just once. This chain links TRBV20-1 with TRBJ2-7; D ambiguous. Germline values: CDR1 DFQATT, CDR2 SNEGSKA (reference sequence). The CDR3 is 16 residues long. V lost 1 base, J lost 1 base, and 17 bases lay in between. CDR3 sequence (DNA): TGCAGTGCTAGAGCTCCCGTCCCGGGCAAATCCTACGAGCAGTACTTC. Protein product: CSARAPVPGKSYEQYF.

The chain couples TRBV10-2 to TRBJ2-3, with a possible D match to TRBD1 (5 bases). CDR1 WSHSY and CDR2 SAAADI come from the germline V gene. V was pared by 3 bases and J by 4 bases, with 14 bases between. This CDR3 contains 15 residues. CDR3 sequence: CASSDNRIEPDTQYF. The CDR3 nucleotides read TGCGCCAGCAGTGATAACAGGATCGAGCCAGATACGCAGTATTTT.

This clonotype was picked up a small number of times. The J gene is TRBJ2-1, the V gene TRBV7-8; D is perhaps TRBD2 (6 bases). Per the germline V gene, CDR1 is SGHVS and CDR2 is FQNEAQ. Trimming removed 5 bases at V and 4 bases at J, with 30 bases between. CDR3 length: 20 amino acids. As DNA, the CDR3 is TGTGCCAGCAGCCCAACGTCCGGGACTCAAATCTTTGGGCAATACAATGAGCAGTTCTTC. This encodes CASSPTSGTQIFGQYNEQFF.

The V gene is TRBV20-1, the J gene TRBJ2-1, with TRBD2 identical over 8 bases. There are 17 residues in the CDR3. Germline V lookup: CDR1 DFQATT, CDR2 SNEGSKA (reference sequence). V lost 0 bases and J lost 8; bases outside the gene matches: 15. The DNA of the CDR3 is TGCAGTGCTAGAGATAGGGGGTTTAGCGGGGTCATGGATGAGCAGTTCTTC. It codes for CSARDRGFSGVMDEQFF.

The chain has TRBV5-1 and TRBJ2-3; 7 bases are a match to TRBD2. V was clipped by 0 bases and J by 2 bases; unmatched bases: 3. There are 15 residues in the CDR3. Germline CDR1 and CDR2: SGHRS and YFSETQ. The CDR3 protein is CASSLGDYPTDTQYF. The CDR3 DNA is TGCGCCAGCAGCTTGGGGGACTACCCCACAGATACGCAGTATTTT.

The rearrangement uses TRBV24-1 and TRBJ1-1; D remains unclear. The V end was cut by 7 bases, the J end by 0 bases, with 23 bases between. The CDR3 covers 18 residues. In germline, CDR1 is KGHDR, CDR2 SFDVKD. In DNA form, the CDR3 reads TGTGCCACCAGCACGTCCCGGGGTCAGACACTTATGAACACTGAAGCTTTCTTT. Encoded protein: CATSTSRGQTLMNTEAFF.

The chain links TRBV4-2 to TRBJ1-3, with a tentative D call TRBD1 (5 bases). Looked up from germline, CDR1 is LGHNA and CDR2 is YNFKEQ. The CDR3 loop spans 14 amino acids. V dropped 0 bases and J dropped 4 bases, with 7 bases sitting between them. In DNA form, the CDR3 reads TGTGCCAGCAGCCAAGAACCAGGGGGAAACACCATATATTTT. As protein: CASSQEPGGNTIYF.

This clonotype was seen only a few times. V is TRBV12-3 or TRBV12-4 and J is TRBJ2-5, with TRBD2 identical over 13 bases. CDR3 length: 15 residues. Unmatched junction bases numbered 8, after V lost 7 bases and J lost 6 bases. CDR3 bases: TGTGCCAGCAAAACTAGCGGGGGGGCTGTAAAGACCCAGTACTTC. It encodes CASKTSGGAVKTQYF.

There are a few counts of this clonotype. J is TRBJ2-1 and V is TRBV11-2; 8 nucleotides align to TRBD2. From germline, CDR1 is SGHAT and CDR2 FQNNGV. V shed 5 bases and J 7 bases; nucleotides not matched to a gene: 4. There are 13 residues in the CDR3. The CDR3 is CASSPGGLNEQFF. DNA of the CDR3: TGTGCCAGCAGCCCGGGAGGGTTGAATGAGCAGTTCTTC.

V gene TRBV20-1 combines with J gene TRBJ1-3, with unresolved D. Trimming shortened V by 6 bases and J by 0 bases, and 12 bases separated the two germline ends. CDR1 DFQATT and CDR2 SNEGSKA come from the germline V gene (reference sequence). This CDR3 has 14 residues. CDR3 in amino acids: CSAAAGSSGNTIYF. Here the CDR3 DNA reads TGCAGTGCAGCCGCCGGGAGCTCTGGAAACACCATATATTTT.